This T cell receptor (beta chain) derives from a study of cytomegalovirus exposure and HLA in healthy donors (dated by TCRdb to 2017 to 2019). The study in broad terms: An earlier analysis of several hundred of the donors reported 250 to 350 Gb of sequence data and 100 million to 130 million unique TCR beta sequences from about 200 million T cells. An early release that covered about 600 HLA-typed donors contained approximately 290 gigabases of sequencing data and 85 million to 100 million unique TCR sequences. Of the 350 to 450 genotyped donors, 81% were placed in the genetic ancestry cluster associated with self-reported Caucasian donors. The aim of the study was to test whether cataloging public T cell receptors could identify signatures of past pathogen exposure. The study used immunosequencing to profile the T cell repertoires of several hundred subjects and linked those repertoires to cytomegalovirus serostatus. Besides the first cohort of approximately 670 subjects, a separate validation cohort made up of 120 different subjects was used. To predict cytomegalovirus infection status, the study brought together high-throughput TCR immunosequencing, statistical association of individual TCRs with disease status, and machine learning. In a later analysis, previously published TCR beta repertoires from more than 500 donors were re-analyzed and high-resolution HLA genotyping was added so that TCR occurrence patterns could be studied. Rather than using new phenotypic data, the later analysis identified candidate immune exposures from TCR beta sequences and from how often those sequences occurred across donors. To decide whether each TCR beta V gene segment behaved as functional or pseudogenic, an earlier analysis of nearly 600 of the donors relied on high-throughput TCR beta sequencing. Donor age, sex, ethnicity and CMV serostatus were compiled alongside the repertoire data. Genome-wide SNP genotypes for about three fifths of the roughly 700 donors were used in a later genetic analysis, which treated that subset as a discovery cohort. Every repertoire in the discovery cohort had been generated on one and the same sequencing platform. HLA typing covered class I and class II loci at four-digit resolution. Typing coverage differed by locus: A, B, C, DRB1 and DQB1 were typed in about 620-630 donors, DQA1 in about 500, DPA1 in around 600, and DPB1 in 400 to 490. Because of strong linkage in the cohort, five DR-DQ haplotypes were treated as single units for association and clustering. Among some 410 genotyped donors of the cohort, an average of 235,054 unique TCR beta nucleotide sequences were sequenced per donor, roughly 18% of them non-productive.

With respect to this clone: Its antigen is currently not known. It has no much larger one-base neighbor in the sample; base qualities were not kept. This same CDR3 is encoded by further DNA sequences in the sample.

The cohort was made up of 666 healthy bone marrow donors. At the time of sampling, all cohort members were nominally healthy, though unrecorded immune exposures were likely present. The donor tested CMV seronegative, placing the donor among the approximately 360 seronegative members of the cohort. Each donor provided a peripheral blood sample, and peripheral blood mononuclear cells were used for TCR beta sequencing. Genomic DNA was extracted from the blood cell samples with the Qiagen DNeasy Blood Extraction Kit. Deletion took 5 bases off V and 0 bases off J, with a span of 7 bases between the germline ends. Taken from the germline V gene, the CDR1 and CDR2 loops are SGHRS and YFSETQ. Taken from cysteine to phenylalanine, the CDR3 has 13 residues. Kept here is only the CDR3 DNA, which spans 39 bases and is read in frame from base 1. Findings and caveats that apply to the study as a whole: A later analysis associated 15,000 to 20,000 TCR beta sequences with specific HLA alleles at a false discovery rate of 0.05. Immune exposure information for the cohort was limited to CMV serostatus. A later analysis found that most CMV-associated TCR beta chains appeared HLA-restricted, with HLA associations seemingly driven largely by CMV exposure. Correlated functional status among segregating V segments might be attributable to linkage disequilibrium, but an unknown experimental factor could not be ruled out. In an earlier analysis of 500 to 650 of the donors, most TCR beta V segments appeared in productive rearrangements about 90% or about 30% of the time, broadly matching IMGT annotations. A cluster of highly shared sequence variants was judged likely to represent a technical artifact of the sequencing pipeline. In the study, some 160 TCR beta chains were listed as associated with cytomegalovirus. According to the authors, the approach could potentially be generalized to other disease states and immunological phenotypes. When HLA alleles, especially DR and DQ, strongly co-occurred, attributing TCR associations to individual alleles was difficult. Several of the top co-occurrence clusters appeared to be linked to parvovirus B19, influenza, CMV and Epstein-Barr virus, according to a later analysis. In this cohort, only TCR beta chains were sequenced, and detectable features were limited by the absence of alpha or paired-chain data. The earlier analysis of approximately 590 of the donors excluded some 15 rarely observed V segments, including chromosome 9 orphons, because counts were too low. Some IMGT-functional V segments, including TRBV6-2 and TRBV6-3, could not be told apart with the 87-base-pair reads, so those segments were excluded. Roughly uniform sequencing depth across donors was assumed in presence/absence analyses, although this assumption may not hold. Most TCR sequences were observed very rarely across donors, whereas some public TCRs were present in many individuals. Because some donors lacked HLA typing at each locus, the association tests relied only on the typed subset. An association between a missense DCLRE1C variant and V-gene and J-gene trimming of TCR beta chains was found in a later genetic analysis and replicated in an independent cohort. In vitro tests confirmed that three of the cytomegalovirus-associated TCR beta chains recognize cytomegalovirus antigens. A later genetic analysis reported fewer N-insertions in productive TCRs among donors in an Asian-associated ancestry cluster than the roughly 690-donor mean. In a later analysis, HLA-associated TCR beta chains were found to be more clonally expanded and to have lower generation probabilities than equally common non-associated chains. A further reported finding was that TCR beta sequences accurately predicted the HLA-A and HLA-B alleles for most subjects in the first cohort. In a later analysis, TCR association rates were found to vary across HLA loci, with the most associated TCRs seen for DRB1 alleles and the fewest for HLA-C alleles. The classifier was reported to diagnose cytomegalovirus status with high specificity and sensitivity in both the original and validation cohorts.

The library relied on the immunoSEQ multiplex PCR assay. A mixture of 60 forward primers for TCR Vbeta segments and 13 reverse primers for TCR Jbeta segments was used in the multiplex PCR. A multiplex PCR assay on genomic DNA amplified the CDR3 region of rearranged TCR beta genes. Amplified TCR beta libraries were sequenced as 87-base-pair reads on the Illumina HiSeq System. Under the source paper's analysis protocol: A later analysis counted 75 million to 100 million unique TCR beta chains across the 690 or so repertoires, and some 11 million of these chains were shared by at least two donors. To remove PCR and sequencing errors, raw reads were error-corrected and collapsed into unique sequences using a nearest-neighbor algorithm that merged closely related sequences. Alignment of CDR3 sequences to IMGT reference sequences was used to assign V, D and J gene segments. For a sequence to be retained, a match of at least six nucleotides to both a V gene segment and a J gene segment was required. Rearrangements were classified as productive when the CDR3 lacked stop codons and remained in frame with V and J, and all other rearrangements were classified as non-productive. Following IMGT convention, CDR3 was defined as the stretch from the second conserved V-encoded cysteine to the conserved J-encoded phenylalanine. Sequences without an unambiguous match to a single V gene segment were excluded from the earlier analysis of approximately 560 of the donors. In an earlier analysis of 587 of the donors, V segments were called functional above 56.7% productive rearrangements and were called segregating when the between-donor standard deviation exceeded 5%. To diagnose cytomegalovirus status from the catalog of TCR beta chain sequences, a statistical classification framework was built. V and J gene assignment, in a later analysis, came from comparing TCR nucleotide sequences with IMGT/GENE-DB human TR gene sequences. A later analysis assigned CDR3 sequences and most-parsimonious VDJ recombination scenarios with the TCRdist pipeline. In a later analysis, every TCR beta chain was defined by the combination of its CDR3 amino acid sequence and its V-gene family, and reads without a unique V-gene family were dropped. In a later analysis, approximately 640 highly shared, low-generation-probability nucleotide sequences were removed to address suspected cross-contamination and a sequencing artifact. A later analysis calculated a clonal expansion index for each public chain from normalized within-repertoire ranks of inferred template counts. In a later analysis, generation probabilities were computed with a VDJ recombination model fitted to out-of-frame rearrangements, and the resulting probabilities were checked against IGoR. Hypergeometric tests were used in a later analysis to score TCR-TCR, TCR-HLA and TCR-CMV co-occurrence, with a repertoire-size bias correction applied to the TCR pairs. A later analysis estimated false discovery rates by permuting HLA or CMV assignments 20 times. In a later analysis, co-occurring TCRs were grouped using DBSCAN, with TCRdist sequence similarity added in when clustering inside HLA-allele-positive subsets. Repertoires with fewer than 30,000 or more than 120,000 public chains were left out of co-occurrence clustering, as were several repertoires with anomalous nucleotide sharing. TCRdb limited this immuneACCESS table to in-frame rearrangements with V and J called. A share of clones is missing; checked studies link under half to unresolved V genes, and the rest is unexplained. That table supplies the V and J calls and clone size; D and trimming were determined from the DNA. This sample has some 60,000 clones in its table, and around 85% of those were observed once. Approximately 1.5% of the sample is in the top ten clones.

The source is a middle-aged man in good health and CMV-seronegative. The rearrangement joined TRBV5-1 to TRBJ2-3, and possibly TRBD1, on 6 matching bases. Sequences were obtained from PBMCs. The CDR3 here reads CASRQGSTDTQYF. Here is the DNA: TGCGCCAGCAGACAGGGAAGCACAGATACGCAGTATTTT. Reference TRBV5-1 and TRBJ2-3 proteins supply the regions before and after the CDR3; the full variable domain is: KAGVTQTPRYLIKTRGQQVTLSCSPISGHRSVSWYQQTPGQGLQFLFEYFSETQRNKGNFPGRFSGRQFSNSRSEMNVSTLELGDSALYLCASRQGSTDTQYFGPGTRLTVL.